This TCR beta chain was documented in a study of shared clonotypes between healthy human individuals. V gave up 5 bases and J gave up 6 bases, with 20 bases separating them. Germline CDR1 is MNHEY and CDR2 is SMNVEV (reference sequence). The CDR3 spans 16 residues. Method: immunoSEQ multiplex PCR; TCRdb's copy keeps in-frame clones and lacks some. The sample consists of 450,000 to 500,000 clones, almost 80% of them appearing once. This clone is a singleton in its sample. Input material: PBMCs. This chain connects TRBV27 to TRBJ2-1; tentatively, D is TRBD1 (6 bases). The TCR sequence derives from a woman between 40 and 55 years old in good health. Some clones in this sample may be carry-over from other donors' samples. The CDR3: CASSPLGREGGNEQFF. The CDR3 DNA is TGTGCCAGCAGTCCCCTCGGCCGGGAAGGGGGCAATGAGCAGTTCTTC.